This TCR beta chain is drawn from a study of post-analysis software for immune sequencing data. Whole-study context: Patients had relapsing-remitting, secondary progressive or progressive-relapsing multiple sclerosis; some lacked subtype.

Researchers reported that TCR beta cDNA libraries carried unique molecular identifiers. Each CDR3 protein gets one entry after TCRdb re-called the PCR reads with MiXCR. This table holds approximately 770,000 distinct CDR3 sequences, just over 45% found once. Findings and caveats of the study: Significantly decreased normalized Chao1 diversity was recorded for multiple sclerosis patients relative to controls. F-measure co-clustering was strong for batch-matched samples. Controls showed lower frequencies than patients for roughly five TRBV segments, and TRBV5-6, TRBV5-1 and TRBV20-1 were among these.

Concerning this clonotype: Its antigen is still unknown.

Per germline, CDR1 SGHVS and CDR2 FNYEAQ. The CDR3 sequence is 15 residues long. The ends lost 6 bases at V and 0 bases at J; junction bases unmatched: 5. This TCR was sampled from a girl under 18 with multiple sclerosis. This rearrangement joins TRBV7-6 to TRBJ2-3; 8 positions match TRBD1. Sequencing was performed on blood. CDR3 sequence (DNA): TGTGCCAGCAGACAGGGGGGACAGAGCACAGATACGCAGTATTTT. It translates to CASRQGGQSTDTQYF.